This T cell receptor beta chain was sequenced during a study of regulatory T cells. Primers: 52 TRBV forward and 13 TRBJ reverse. Some clones are missing from TCRdb's copy, which holds only in-frame ones; the method was immunoSEQ multiplex PCR. This sample yields a few thousand clones, of which under 85% are seen a single time; about 28% belongs to the top ten. Concerning this clone: What it binds is not known.

General study findings and limits: In patients, unique TRB V-J pairs were restricted and V/J usage skewed, especially in Tregs.

This CDR3 has 15 amino acids. Germline V gene lookup returns CDR1 MNHNS and CDR2 SASEGT. V shed 0 bases and J shed 9 bases, with 18 bases lying between them. A couple of CD3G-deficient patients had more severe autoimmunity; all had some. Sequencing input: CD8+ T cells sorted from blood. The chain is built from TRBV6-1 and TRBJ2-7, with a possible D match to TRBD2 (5 bases). The TCR comes from a child younger than 18 with CD3G deficiency. CDR3 in amino acids: CASSEAQDSPTPQYF. The CDR3 DNA reads TGTGCCAGCAGTGAAGCGCAGGACTCCCCAACCCCGCAGTACTTC.